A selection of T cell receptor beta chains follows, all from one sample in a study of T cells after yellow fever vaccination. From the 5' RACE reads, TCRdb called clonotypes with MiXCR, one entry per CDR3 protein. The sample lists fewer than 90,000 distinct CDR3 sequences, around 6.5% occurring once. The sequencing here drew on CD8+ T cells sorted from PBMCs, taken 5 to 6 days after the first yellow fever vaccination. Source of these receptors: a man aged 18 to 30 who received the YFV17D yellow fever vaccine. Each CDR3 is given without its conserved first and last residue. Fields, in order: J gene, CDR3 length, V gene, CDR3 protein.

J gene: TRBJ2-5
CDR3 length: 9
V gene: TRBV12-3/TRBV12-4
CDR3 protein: ASGGLETQY

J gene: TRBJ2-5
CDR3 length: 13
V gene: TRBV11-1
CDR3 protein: ASSLWGTTQETQY

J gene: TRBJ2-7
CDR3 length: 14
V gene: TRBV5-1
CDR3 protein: ASSGGQGRTTYEQY

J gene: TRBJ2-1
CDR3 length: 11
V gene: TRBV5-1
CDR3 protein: ASSPTGYNEQF

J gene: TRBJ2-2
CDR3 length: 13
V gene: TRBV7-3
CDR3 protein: ASSLSGRYTGELF

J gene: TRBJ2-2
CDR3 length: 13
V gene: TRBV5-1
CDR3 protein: ASSPPDRPTGELF

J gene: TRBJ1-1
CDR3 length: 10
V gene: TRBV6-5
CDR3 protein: ASSQPGTEAF

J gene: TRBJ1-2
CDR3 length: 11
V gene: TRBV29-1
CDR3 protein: SVADQGPAGYT

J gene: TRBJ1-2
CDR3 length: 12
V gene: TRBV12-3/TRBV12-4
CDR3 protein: ASSPTTGPYGYT

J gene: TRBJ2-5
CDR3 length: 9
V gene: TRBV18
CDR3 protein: ASSPLETQY

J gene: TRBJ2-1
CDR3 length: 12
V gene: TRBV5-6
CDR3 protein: ASSLPGDYNEQF

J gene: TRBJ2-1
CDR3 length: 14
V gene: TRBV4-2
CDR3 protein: ASSQILADSYNEQF

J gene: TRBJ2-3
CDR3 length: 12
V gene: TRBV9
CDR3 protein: ASSASGGTDTQY

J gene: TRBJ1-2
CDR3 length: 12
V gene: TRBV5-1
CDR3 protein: ASSPGGQGGGYT

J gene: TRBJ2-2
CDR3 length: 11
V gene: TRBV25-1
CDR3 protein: ASSRGGTGELF

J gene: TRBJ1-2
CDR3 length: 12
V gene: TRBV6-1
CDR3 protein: ASSPQSDNYGYT

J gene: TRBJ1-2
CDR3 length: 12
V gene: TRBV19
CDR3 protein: ASGHQGSNYGYT